The sequence of this T cell receptor (beta chain) was determined in a study of CD8 T cells in ankylosing spondylitis. Preparation of TCR beta libraries was done by quantitative 5'-RACE with molecular barcodes. TCRdb re-called the 5' RACE reads with MiXCR, one entry per CDR3 protein. The sample holds about 450,000 distinct CDR3 sequences, approximately 26% seen once. Points from the study as a whole: Disease-linked clones bore a CD8+ phenotype, appearing relatively rarely in peripheral blood. In ankylosing spondylitis blood, a motif of fewer than 10 highly homologous TCR beta variants appeared characteristic. According to the report, clones linked to the disease were significantly enriched in matched synovial fluid samples taken from ankylosing spondylitis patients.

CDR1 is MGHDK and CDR2 is SYGVNS in the germline V gene. This CDR3 spans 17 amino acids. For this clonotype: Its antigen is still unknown.

Sequenced material: blood, either unsorted or a sorted T cell fraction (not recorded which). The clonotype was recovered from a male donor with ankylosing spondylitis. The chain employs TRBV25-1 and TRBJ2-7, with D possibly being TRBD2 (6 bases). The CDR3 DNA reads TGTCCGCCGGCCGACTACAACACTAGGAGGGAGGTCCACGAGCAGTACTTC. Protein product: CPPADYNTRREVHEQYF.